The source of this TCR beta chain is a study of control samples from healthy donors and cancer patients. TCRdb keeps only in-frame clones here, not all; method: immunoSEQ multiplex PCR. Of roughly 29,000 clones listed, roughly 85% are singletons. V shed 7 bases and J shed 2 bases, with 8 bases lying between them. The germline V gene encodes CDR1 DFQATT and CDR2 SNEGSKA (reference sequence). CDR3 size: 11 residues. Sequencing was performed on PBMCs. This receptor was taken from a man aged 55-75 years with head and neck cancer. The chain employs TRBV20-1 and TRBJ1-2; the D is unclear. The CDR3 loop is CSGYNNYGYTF. CDR3 DNA: TGCAGTGGTTACAACAACTATGGCTACACCTTC.